These 14 T cell receptor beta chains came from one sample sequenced in a study of blood T cell repertoires in COVID-19. Assay: immunoSEQ multiplex PCR; the TCRdb copy retains only in-frame clones and omits some. The table records tens of thousands of clones, roughly 87% of them present only once. The sample taken for sequencing was peripheral blood. The receptor source for this set is a man over 45 with COVID-19, enrolled during active disease.

This chain uses TRBV9 with TRBJ1-2; D is possibly TRBD1 (5 bases). CDR3 size: 14 residues. The ends were cut back, 4 bases at V and 2 bases at J, with 12 bases in the middle. CDR1 is SGDLS, CDR2 YYNGEE, per germline. The CDR3 is CASSPQTVNYGYTF. Here the CDR3 DNA reads TGTGCCAGCAGCCCCCAGACAGTGAACTATGGCTACACCTTC.

This sequence joins TRBV2 and TRBJ1-4, with D unresolved. CDR1 and CDR2 (germline): SNHLY, FYNNEI. CDR3 size: 12 residues. V lost 0 bases to trimming and J lost 8 bases, with 4 bases between them. CDR3 sequence: CASSEAREKLFF. The CDR3 nucleotides read TGTGCCAGCAGTGAAGCGCGAGAAAAACTGTTTTTT.

The chain uses TRBV27 and TRBJ1-1; 10 nucleotides align to TRBD1. The CDR3 has 15 amino acids. Germline values: CDR1 MNHEY, CDR2 SMNVEV (reference sequence). J was trimmed by 1 base and V by 9 bases; bases with no gene match: 8. The CDR3 nucleotides read TGTGCCAGTCAACGACAGGGGGCGGGGAACACTGAAGCTTTCTTT. Its protein product is CASQRQGAGNTEAFF.

The chain combines TRBV28 with TRBJ2-2; 8 bases agree with TRBD2. Trimming took 3 bases from V and 0 from J; bases not matched to a gene: 6. The V gene's germline CDR1 is MDHEN and CDR2 SYDVKM. The CDR3 is 17 residues long. The CDR3 nucleotides read TGTGCCAGCAGTTTCTCTGGACTAGCTTCGAACACCGGGGAGCTGTTTTTT. It is translated as CASSFSGLASNTGELFF.

V and J are TRBV12-3 or TRBV12-4 and TRBJ2-1, with TRBD2 matching over 12 bases. J was trimmed by 11 bases and V by 6 bases; bases with no gene match: 5. CDR3 length: 13 residues. The CDR3 protein is CASSPGLAGQQFF. The CDR3 nucleotides read TGTGCCAGCAGCCCGGGACTAGCGGGTCAGCAGTTCTTC.

Here the CDR3 DNA reads TGTGCCAGCAGCGGGACAGGGCTTGCTGACACTGAAGCTTTCTTT. The encoded protein is CASSGTGLADTEAFF. The rearrangement uses TRBV5-6 and TRBJ1-1; TRBD1 matches at 9 bases. CDR1 is SGHDT, CDR2 YYEEEE, per germline. This CDR3 has 15 amino acids. V shed 4 bases, J shed 3 bases, and the junction held 7 bases outside the gene matches.

J is TRBJ1-2 and V is TRBV28; D remains ambiguous. The length of the CDR3 is 13 residues. The V end was cut by 7 bases, the J end by 6 bases, with 15 bases between. The germline gives CDR1 MDHEN, CDR2 SYDVKM. The CDR3 nucleotides read TGTGCCAGCACTGAGGGTTCACCTGATGGCTACACCTTC. As protein: CASTEGSPDGYTF.

This clone was counted only a few times. The rearrangement joins TRBV15 to TRBJ2-7; the D gene is possibly TRBD2 (6 bases). The CDR3 length is 14 residues. Trimming removed 5 bases from V and 2 bases from J, with 13 bases in between. The germline V gene has CDR1 LNHNV and CDR2 YYDKDF (reference sequence). CDR3 residues: CATSRRGTPYEQYF. The CDR3 nucleotides read TGTGCCACCAGCCGCCGGGGGACTCCCTACGAGCAGTACTTC.

This clone has only one observation. This chain links TRBV5-8 with TRBJ1-4, with a weak D call TRBD1 (6 bases). This CDR3 has 15 residues. V dropped 4 bases and J dropped 11 bases, with 21 bases sitting between them. Germline V CDR1 and CDR2: SGHTS, YDEGEE. The chain's CDR3 is CASSPWGGLGGKLFF. For the CDR3, the DNA is TGTGCCAGCAGCCCCTGGGGGGGGCTTGGTGGGAAACTGTTTTTT.

This sequence joins TRBV27 and TRBJ2-7; 7 nucleotides agree with TRBD1. CDR3 size: 12 residues. Germline assignment: CDR1 MNHEY and CDR2 SMNVEV (reference sequence). Losses at the gene ends were 6 bases for V and 1 base for J; bases not matched to a gene: 0. In DNA, the CDR3 is TGTGCCAGCAGGACAGGGTCCTACGAGCAGTACTTC. It specifies CASRTGSYEQYF.

This clone was detected only once. The chain has TRBV19 and TRBJ2-6; TRBD2 agrees at 8 bases. Trimming removed 3 bases from V and 8 bases from J; junction bases left unmatched: 12. CDR3 size: 17 residues. The germline V gene encodes CDR1 LNHDA and CDR2 SQIVND (reference sequence). The CDR3 sequence is CASSIARAGGGPNVLTF. The CDR3 DNA sequence: TGTGCCAGTAGTATTGCCCGGGCCGGGGGGGGGCCCAACGTCCTGACTTTC.

CDR3 protein: CASSLGPGNYTF. CDR3 nucleotide sequence: TGTGCCAGCAGCTTAGGGCCAGGGAACTACACCTTC. V gene TRBV7-9 combines with J gene TRBJ1-2; TRBD1 might be the D (5 bases). Germline CDR1 is SEHNR and CDR2 is FQNEAQ (reference sequence). The length of the CDR3 is 12 residues. With 1 base removed from V and 10 bases from J, the gap between germline ends came to 10 bases.

The chain couples TRBV3-1 (or the pseudogene TRBV3-2) to TRBJ2-7; 10 nucleotides line up with TRBD1. Unmatched junction bases numbered 4, after V lost 1 base and J lost 4 bases. In germline, CDR1 is LGHDT, CDR2 YNNKEL (reference sequence). CDR3 length: 15 residues. CDR3 sequence reads: CASSQGTGGAYEQYF. DNA for the CDR3: TGTGCCAGCAGCCAAGGGACAGGGGGAGCGTACGAGCAGTACTTC.

This clone appeared a single time. CDR3 in amino acids: CASSHHPTSGGSKEQFF. DNA of the CDR3: TGCGCCAGCAGCCATCACCCCACTAGCGGGGGGTCCAAGGAGCAGTTCTTC. The V gene is TRBV4-1, the J gene TRBJ2-1; TRBD2 aligns across 12 bases. The CDR3 is made up of 17 amino acids. The trim removed 3 bases at V and 10 bases at J, leaving 13 bases unmatched. Germline-derived CDR1 and CDR2 are MGHRA and YSYEKL.